This TCR beta chain was recovered during a study of blood T cells in healthy people across ages. Through a sample-barcoded 5' primer and a J-beta primer mix, a second PCR was run for 7 to 11 cycles. TCRdb ran MiXCR on the 5' RACE reads and lists one entry per CDR3 protein. The sample carries about 780,000 distinct CDR3 sequences, about 45% recorded once. Caucasian, healthy and from Russia, the donors were aged between about 6 and 100. The CDR3 consists of 15 residues. Looked up from germline, CDR1 is SEHNR and CDR2 is FQNEAQ (reference sequence). The ends were cut back, 1 base at V and 3 bases at J, with 10 bases in the middle.

The receptor's source is a man older than 75 in good health. The rearrangement links TRBV7-9 to TRBJ2-1, with D possibly matching TRBD2 (6 bases). What was sequenced was blood. The CDR3 sequence is CASSLGDSYYNEQFF. In nucleotides, the CDR3 is TGTGCCAGCAGCTTAGGGGACTCCTACTACAATGAGCAGTTCTTC.